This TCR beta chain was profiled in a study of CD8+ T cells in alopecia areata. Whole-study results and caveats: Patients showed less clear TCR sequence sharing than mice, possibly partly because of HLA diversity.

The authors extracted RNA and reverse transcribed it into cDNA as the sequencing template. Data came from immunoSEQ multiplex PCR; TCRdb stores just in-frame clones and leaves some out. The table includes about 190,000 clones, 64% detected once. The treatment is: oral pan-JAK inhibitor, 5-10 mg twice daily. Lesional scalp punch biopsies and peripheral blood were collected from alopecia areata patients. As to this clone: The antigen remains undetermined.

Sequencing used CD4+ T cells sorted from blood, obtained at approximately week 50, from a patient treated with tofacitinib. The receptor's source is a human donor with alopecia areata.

CDR3 region: CASSLEGGEAFF. Written as DNA, the CDR3 is TGTGCCAGCAGCTTAGAAGGAGGTGAAGCTTTCTTT. The chain links TRBV11-3 to TRBJ1-1; D gene unclear. V was clipped by 0 bases and J by 7 bases, with 6 bases between them. This CDR3 has 12 residues. The V gene's germline CDR1 is SGHNT and CDR2 YENEEA.